Sequencing of this T cell receptor beta chain was carried out in a study of T cells in Graves' hyperthyroidism and ophthalmopathy. Study-wide context: Staff took peripheral blood when the initial diagnosis was made, before any treatment began.

Subjects aged 18 to 65 presented with newly diagnosed hyperthyroidism of less than 2 months' duration. Based on clinical symptoms, serum thyroxine and TRAb, thyroid ultrasound and orbital computed tomography, diagnoses were reached. PBMCs were collected from an approximately 9.3 ml volume of fresh peripheral blood. Amplification of TCR beta CDR3 regions was performed using RNA transcripts as template. HTBI primers were employed in a first-round RT-PCR of the TCR CDR3. MiXCR, applied by TCRdb to the multiplex PCR reads, yields one record per CDR3 protein. The table lists some 500,000 distinct CDR3 sequences, around 15% of them singletons. With 0 bases clipped from V and 8 bases from J, the junction kept 5 bases outside the gene matches. The V gene's germline CDR1 is SGDLS and CDR2 YYNGEE. This CDR3 is 15 amino acids long. This clonotype was detected ten times or more.

The TCR was taken from a woman between 18 and 30 years old with Graves' hyperthyroidism. The specimen sequenced was blood. V usage is TRBV9 and J usage is TRBJ2-1, with 10 nucleotides matching TRBD2. The DNA for the CDR3 is TGTGCCAGCAGCGTAGTGAGCGGGAGGGCCTATGAGCAGTTCTTC. Residues: CASSVVSGRAYEQFF.